The source of this T cell receptor (beta chain) is a study of PD-1 blockade in classical Hodgkin lymphoma. In every patient, relapse followed autologous stem cell transplantation, while exposure to brentuximab vedotin differed. Produced via immunoSEQ multiplex PCR; TCRdb's table is partial and in-frame only. Of tens of thousands of clones listed, around 80% are singletons. V dropped 5 bases and J dropped 0 bases, with 11 bases sitting between them. CDR1 and CDR2 from the germline V gene are SGHAT and FQNNGV. This CDR3 is built from 15 residues. The sequence was obtained from a human donor with classical Hodgkin lymphoma. Sequenced here: peripheral blood mononuclear cells (PBMCs), sampled at baseline. This sequence joins TRBV11-2 and TRBJ1-3; D uncertain. The chain's CDR3 is CASSSRTASGNTIYF. Written as DNA, the CDR3 is TGTGCCAGCAGCAGCAGGACGGCCTCTGGAAACACCATATATTTT.